Following are 24 T cell receptor beta chains from one sample sequenced in a study of cytotoxic CD8 clonotypes in ibrutinib-treated CLL. Clones were read by immunoSEQ multiplex PCR, and TCRdb kept only the in-frame ones, dropping some. Among around 97,000 clones listed, 70% to 85% were seen once. Specimen: PBMCs, collected after 12 months of ibrutinib treatment. The receptors shown here come from a human donor with chronic lymphocytic leukemia.

The chain couples TRBV2 to TRBJ2-7; 7 bases align to TRBD1. V was pared by 7 bases and J by 0 bases, with 3 bases of the junction left unmatched. This CDR3 has 13 residues. The V gene's germline CDR1 is SNHLY and CDR2 FYNNEI. The CDR3 loop is CASIGGNSYEQYF. In DNA form, the CDR3 reads TGTGCCAGCATAGGGGGCAACTCCTACGAGCAGTACTTC.

The gene calls are TRBV7-9 and TRBJ2-2, with D possibly matching TRBD1 (5 bases). Per the germline V gene, CDR1 is SEHNR and CDR2 is FQNEAQ (reference sequence). CDR3 size: 14 residues. Trimming took 7 bases from V and 4 from J, leaving 13 bases between them. The CDR3 DNA reads as TGTGCCAGCAACCCTGACAGTCTCACCGGGGAGCTGTTTTTT. It translates to CASNPDSLTGELFF.

This clone has a single count. This chain connects TRBV15 to TRBJ2-5; no clear D. The V and J ends lost 9 bases and 3 bases respectively, with 8 bases between them. This CDR3 region has 11 residues. Germline V gene data show CDR1 as LNHNV and CDR2 as YYDKDF (reference sequence). As DNA, the CDR3 is TGTGCCACGCTGGGGAAAGAGACCCAGTACTTC. Translation gives CATLGKETQYF.

The J gene is TRBJ1-1, the V gene TRBV19; 11 bases agree with TRBD1. There are 14 residues in the CDR3. Germline V gene data show CDR1 as LNHDA and CDR2 as SQIVND (reference sequence). The junction had 11 bases not matched to a gene; V was cut back by 10 bases and J by 7 bases. This CDR3 is CATKRGTGGGEAFF. DNA of the CDR3: TGTGCCACCAAAAGGGGGACAGGGGGAGGTGAAGCTTTCTTT. Full variable domain (missing parts from reference TRBV19 and TRBJ1-1): DGGITQSPKYLFRKEGQNVTLSCEQNLNHDAMYWYRQDPGQGLRLIYYSQIVNDFQKGDIAEGYSVSREKKESFPLTVTSAQKNPTAFYLCATKRGTGGGEAFFGQGTRLTVV.

V gene TRBV5-6 combines with J gene TRBJ2-1, with 9 bases fitting TRBD1. Trimming cost V 5 bases and J 9 bases; bases outside gene matches: 9. Germline values: CDR1 SGHDT, CDR2 YYEEEE. The length of the CDR3 is 14 residues. In DNA, the CDR3 is TGTGCCAGCAGTCGCCGGGACAGGGTGACTGAGCAGTTCTTC. Translating it yields CASSRRDRVTEQFF.

This chain connects TRBV29-1 to TRBJ2-7; the D call may be TRBD1 or TRBD2 (5 bases each). Germline lookup yields CDR1 SQVTM and CDR2 ANQGSEA. The V gene lost 4 bases and the J gene lost 2 bases, with 15 bases spanning the gap. The CDR3 is 14 residues long. CDR3 bases: TGCAGCGTTGTTCCCGGGACCCAGGCCTACGAGCAGTACTTC. Its protein is CSVVPGTQAYEQYF.

The gene calls are TRBV4-1 and TRBJ2-3, with a tentative D call TRBD2 (5 bases). With 7 bases removed from V and 3 bases from J, the gap between germline ends came to 11 bases. The V gene's germline CDR1 is MGHRA and CDR2 YSYEKL. This CDR3 comprises 13 residues. The CDR3 region has the DNA TGCGCCAGCAACGCGCCGGGAACAGATACGCAGTATTTT. Its protein product is CASNAPGTDTQYF.

The chain has TRBV28 and TRBJ1-6; 10 bases agree with TRBD1. V was clipped by 8 bases and J by 6 bases; unmatched bases: 10. The CDR3 length is 16 residues. Germline assignment: CDR1 MDHEN and CDR2 SYDVKM. CDR3 region: CASVSGQGHTNSPLHF. In DNA form, the CDR3 reads TGTGCCAGCGTCTCGGGACAGGGGCATACTAATTCACCCCTCCACTTT.

This chain links TRBV5-5 with TRBJ1-4; 7 bases are shared with TRBD1. This CDR3 contains 16 residues. Germline loops: CDR1 SGHKS, CDR2 YYEKEE (reference sequence). J lost 4 bases, V lost 1 base, and 7 bases had no gene match. DNA for the CDR3: TGTGCCAGCAGCTTGCGTGGGACAGAAGTTAATGAAAAACTGTTTTTT. Protein: CASSLRGTEVNEKLFF.

This clone came up a few times. The rearrangement uses TRBV6-6 and TRBJ1-2, with D uncertain. The CDR3 has 12 residues. Trimming took off 5 bases at V and 4 bases at J, with 8 bases between the two ends. The germline V gene has CDR1 MNHNY and CDR2 SVGAGI (reference sequence). The CDR3 spells CASSKDRYGYTF. The CDR3 DNA reads as TGTGCCAGCAGTAAGGATCGCTATGGCTACACCTTC.

The rearrangement uses TRBV19 and TRBJ1-1; D gene unclear. The CDR3 length is 14 residues. CDR1 LNHDA and CDR2 SQIVND come from the germline V gene (reference sequence). V was trimmed by 3 bases and J by 5 bases, leaving 13 bases between them. CDR3 DNA: TGTGCCAGTAGTATCAGGAACAGCCGAACTGAAGCTTTCTTT. Translation gives CASSIRNSRTEAFF.

This clone appeared a few times. This chain joins TRBV18 and TRBJ1-4; D is unresolved. This CDR3 has 14 residues. V dropped 3 bases and J dropped 5 bases, with 10 bases sitting between them. Germline assignment: CDR1 KGHSH and CDR2 LQKENI. CDR3 coding DNA: TGTGCCAGCTCACCGACAAACTCAAATGAAAAACTGTTTTTT. This gives the protein CASSPTNSNEKLFF.

This clone was recorded a few times. The chain carries TRBV7-9 and TRBJ2-3, with D unclear. V lost 0 bases and J lost 1, with 2 bases in between. Germline V gene lookup returns CDR1 SEHNR and CDR2 FQNEAQ (reference sequence). This CDR3 contains 13 residues. The CDR3 DNA follows: TGTGCCAGCAGCTTAGCTCGCACAGATACGCAGTATTTT. Protein product: CASSLARTDTQYF.

The V gene is TRBV4-1, the J gene TRBJ1-5, with D maybe TRBD1 (5 bases). CDR3 length equals 14 residues. Looked up from germline, CDR1 is MGHRA and CDR2 is YSYEKL. V lost 5 bases to trimming and J lost 9 bases, with 17 bases between them. CDR3 nucleotide sequence: TGCGCCAGCAGCAGGGAGGGGCTATCTGGGCCCCAGCATTTT. Its protein is CASSREGLSGPQHF.

This chain joins TRBV29-1 and TRBJ2-3; 10 bases are shared with TRBD1. V gave up 7 bases and J gave up 4 bases; unmatched junction bases: 11. This CDR3 comprises 15 residues. Germline CDR1 and CDR2: SQVTM and ANQGSEA. The CDR3 here is CSARPRDRGPDTQYF. The CDR3 region has the DNA TGCAGCGCCCGTCCCCGGGACAGGGGACCAGATACGCAGTATTTT.

The chain recombines TRBV19 with TRBJ2-1, with 8 bases matching TRBD2. Germline CDR1 reads LNHDA; CDR2 reads SQIVND (reference sequence). V trimming: 7 bases; J trimming: 0 bases; junction bases outside the gene matches: 5. This CDR3 has 15 residues. The CDR3 protein is CASTVAGSSYNEQFF. DNA for the CDR3: TGTGCCAGTACAGTAGCGGGGAGCTCCTACAATGAGCAGTTCTTC.

This clone was recorded only once. The V and J genes are TRBV5-8 and TRBJ2-7, with TRBD2 matching 8 bases. Germline CDR1 SGHTS, CDR2 YDEGEE. The CDR3 is made up of 14 amino acids. The junction had 9 bases not matched to a gene; V was cut back by 4 bases and J by 6 bases. The CDR3, as DNA: TGTGCCAGCAGCGTGATGGCGGGGGGCCTCGAGCAGTACTTC. This encodes CASSVMAGGLEQYF.

This chain links TRBV5-8 with TRBJ1-2; no reliable D call. The germline V gene has CDR1 SGHTS and CDR2 YDEGEE. The CDR3 contains 15 residues. Trimming cost V 0 bases and J 4 bases, with 13 bases left between them. CDR3 residues: CASSLEGREGYGYTF. DNA for the CDR3: TGTGCCAGCAGCTTGGAGGGCCGGGAGGGCTATGGCTACACCTTC.

The chain uses TRBV27 and TRBJ2-2; D uncertain. Per the germline V gene, CDR1 is MNHEY and CDR2 is SMNVEV (reference sequence). V was shortened by 3 bases and J by 3 bases, with 11 bases between the two germline ends. This CDR3 spans 15 amino acids. The CDR3 region is CASSLGFSYTGELFF. The CDR3 DNA reads as TGTGCCAGCAGTTTGGGGTTTTCCTACACCGGGGAGCTGTTTTTT.

The CDR3 region is CAWRAGSLNTEAFF. The DNA for the CDR3 is TGTGCCTGGAGGGCCGGGTCCTTGAACACTGAAGCTTTCTTT. The chain couples TRBV30 to TRBJ1-1; unclear D gene. The CDR3 is 14 amino acids. Trimming pared 3 bases from V and 0 bases from J, leaving 11 bases between. Germline values: CDR1 GTSNPN, CDR2 SVGIG (reference sequence). Drawing the rest from reference TRBV30 and TRBJ1-1, the complete variable domain is SQTIHQWPATLVQPVGSPLSLECTVEGTSNPNLYWYRQAAGRGLQLLFYSVGIGQISSEVPQNLSASRPQDRQFILSSKKLLLSDSGFYLCAWRAGSLNTEAFFGQGTRLTVV.

The chain is built from TRBV28 and TRBJ2-6, with D uncertain. In germline, CDR1 is MDHEN, CDR2 SYDVKM. Trimming took off 3 bases at V and 1 base at J, with 4 bases between the two ends. This CDR3 contains 14 residues. CDR3 residues: CASSFLSGANVLTF. CDR3 in DNA: TGTGCCAGCAGTTTTTTGTCTGGGGCCAACGTCCTGACTTTC.

This clone was counted once. The rearrangement joins TRBV5-1 to TRBJ1-2; TRBD1 might be the D (5 bases). CDR3 length: 14 residues. Trimming shortened V by 4 bases and J by 3 bases, and 13 bases separated the two germline ends. Germline assignment: CDR1 SGHRS and CDR2 YFSETQ. The DNA for the CDR3 is TGCGCCAGCAGCCTTCTCCAGGGAGACTATGGCTACACCTTC. Translation: CASSLLQGDYGYTF.

This clone was seen a few times. V and J are TRBV5-4 and TRBJ1-2; no clear D gene. In germline, CDR1 is SGHNT, CDR2 YYREEE (reference sequence). The length of the CDR3 is 14 residues. V lost 1 base, J lost 8 bases, and 15 bases lay in between. The CDR3 protein is CASSLKNLTRGYTF. The CDR3 DNA sequence: TGTGCCAGCAGCTTGAAGAACCTTACTAGGGGCTACACCTTC.

The chain recombines TRBV30 with TRBJ1-1; TRBD1 matches 7 bases. Germline CDR1 GTSNPN, CDR2 SVGIG (reference sequence). The J segment lost 4 bases and the V segment lost 2 bases, leaving 10 bases of the junction unmatched. The CDR3 has 15 residues. The CDR3 region has the DNA TGTGCCTGGAGTACCAAGGGGGCGCGTATCACTGAAGCTTTCTTT. It is translated as CAWSTKGARITEAFF.